Presented here are 9 T cell receptor beta chains from one specimen sequenced in a study of shared clonotypes between healthy human individuals. Terminally differentiated effector memory CD45RA+ cells were excluded by CCR7 positive selection of CD45RO-negative cells. This table comes from immunoSEQ multiplex PCR, and its TCRdb copy is limited to in-frame clones, with some not included. The sample carries some 2.1 million clones, about 95% recorded once. The sequencing input was naive CD8+ T cells sorted from blood. The receptors shown here come from a man between 18 and 35 years old in good health.

The V call is TRBV11-2, the J call TRBJ2-3; D is ambiguous. The CDR3 extends over 14 amino acids. V gave up 3 bases and J gave up 1 base, with 8 bases separating them. The germline CDR1 and CDR2 sequences are SGHAT and FQNNGV. CDR3 sequence reads: CASSFVWGTDTQYF. In DNA, the CDR3 is TGTGCCAGCAGCTTCGTCTGGGGCACAGATACGCAGTATTTT.

The table lists this clone with a few counts. Within the sample, other DNA sequences also encode this same CDR3. J is TRBJ2-7 and V is TRBV9; D is unresolved. The CDR3 totals 14 residues. CDR1 and CDR2 (germline): SGDLS, YYNGEE. Trimming pared 0 bases from V and 0 bases from J, leaving 7 bases between. The CDR3 DNA is TGTGCCAGCAGCGTAGTCGACGGCTCCTACGAGCAGTACTTC. This encodes CASSVVDGSYEQYF.

This chain uses TRBV27 with TRBJ1-1; TRBD1 matches 8 bases. CDR1 and CDR2 from the germline V gene are MNHEY and SMNVEV (reference sequence). V dropped 6 bases and J dropped 2; count of bases not matched to a gene: 8. The CDR3 totals 15 residues. CDR3 loop: CASSRIGQGNTEAFF. CDR3 nucleotides: TGTGCCAGCAGCCGGATTGGACAGGGCAACACTGAAGCTTTCTTT.

With regard to this clone: One end of the junction is discordant with germline, which a read error may explain. This rearrangement joins TRBV7-7 to TRBJ1-2, with D hard to call. The CDR3 runs to 16 residues. Germline V lookup: CDR1 SSHAT, CDR2 FNYEAQ (reference sequence). In DNA form, the CDR3 reads TGTGCTAGCAGCCCCCACGGAAAACAACCCCCCGCTAACTACACCTTC. It specifies CASSPHGKQPPANYTF.

On this clone itself: The same CDR3 can be traced to other DNA sequences in this sample. The chain joins TRBV19 to TRBJ1-5, with TRBD1 matching over 7 bases. The CDR3 sequence is 15 residues long. Germline V gene data show CDR1 as LNHDA and CDR2 as SQIVND (reference sequence). The junction had 4 bases not matched to a gene; V was cut back by 3 bases and J by 2 bases. The CDR3 coding sequence is TGTGCCAGTAGTATCGACAGGGAAGGCAATCAGCCCCAGCATTTT. Translation: CASSIDREGNQPQHF.

V usage is TRBV28 and J usage is TRBJ2-7, with D possibly matching TRBD1 (5 bases). This CDR3 has 15 residues. Trimming shortened V by 1 base and J by 5 bases, and 15 bases separated the two germline ends. Germline CDR1 MDHEN, CDR2 SYDVKM. Here the CDR3 reads CASSLLGEVENEQYF. Here the CDR3 DNA reads TGTGCCAGCAGTTTATTAGGGGAAGTCGAGAACGAGCAGTACTTC.

This clone is a singleton in its sample. This sequence joins TRBV7-8 and TRBJ2-5, with a weak D call TRBD2 (5 bases). The CDR3 totals 15 residues. V lost 2 bases and J lost 1, with 11 bases in between. The germline gives CDR1 SGHVS, CDR2 FQNEAQ. This CDR3 is CASSLQASLQETQYF. The CDR3 DNA reads TGTGCCAGCAGCTTACAAGCTAGCCTCCAAGAGACCCAGTACTTC.

This chain links TRBV6-5 with TRBJ2-7; 9 bases map to TRBD1. V trimming: 6 bases; J trimming: 7 bases; junction bases outside the gene matches: 7. This CDR3 spans 13 amino acids. The V gene's germline CDR1 is MNHEY and CDR2 SVGAGI. CDR3 in amino acids: CASSTGTGTEQYF. The DNA for the CDR3 is TGTGCCAGCAGCACCGGGACAGGGACGGAGCAGTACTTC.

This clone was detected only once. V is TRBV29-1 and J is TRBJ2-7; D is perhaps TRBD2 (5 bases). The CDR3 contains 14 residues. Germline assignment: CDR1 SQVTM and CDR2 ANQGSEA. V shed 4 bases and J shed 3 bases, with 16 bases lying between them. CDR3 amino acids: CSVGRSGLGYEQYF. Written as DNA, the CDR3 is TGCAGCGTTGGTCGATCGGGGTTGGGCTACGAGCAGTACTTC.